The entry below gives a single T cell receptor (beta chain) sequence along with its context. Mouse names are used for the genes. The CDR3 end falls 4 residues outside the read, so it is completed with the germline J gene. The record originates from a study of CD8+ T cells in alopecia areata. Extraction of RNA preceded its reverse transcription into cDNA, which served as the sequencing template. The table came from immunoSEQ multiplex PCR; TCRdb's copy has only in-frame clones and leaves some out. Sampling found around 100,000 clones, none seen once. V lost 3 bases, J lost 2 bases, and 4 bases stayed unmatched. The CDR3 consists of 15 residues. Germline values: CDR1 NNHDY, CDR2 SYVADS.

This chain joins TRBV13-3 and TRBJ2-7; TRBD2 agrees at 11 bases. This sequence originates from a C3H/HeJ mouse with alopecia areata. These mice share the MHC haplotype H2-k. Specimen: lesional skin. CDR3 protein: CASSGDWGFAYEQYF. The CDR3 DNA, read in part, is TGTGCCAGCAGTGGGGACTGGGGGTTCGCCTAT.